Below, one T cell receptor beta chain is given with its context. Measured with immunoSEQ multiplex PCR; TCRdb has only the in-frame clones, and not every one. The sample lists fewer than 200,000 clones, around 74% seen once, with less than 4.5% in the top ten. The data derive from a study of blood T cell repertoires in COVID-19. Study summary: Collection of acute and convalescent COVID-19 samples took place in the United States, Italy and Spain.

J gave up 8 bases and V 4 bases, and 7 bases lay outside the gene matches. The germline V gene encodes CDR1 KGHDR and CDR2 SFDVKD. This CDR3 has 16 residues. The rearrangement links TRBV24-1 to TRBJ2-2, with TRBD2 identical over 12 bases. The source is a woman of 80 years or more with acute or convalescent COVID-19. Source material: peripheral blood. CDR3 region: CATSDGLAGLVGELFF. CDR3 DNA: TGTGCCACCAGTGACGGACTAGCGGGGTTAGTTGGGGAGCTGTTTTTT.